These 18 T cell receptor beta chains were all obtained from the same sample, sequenced in a study of shared clonotypes between healthy human individuals. Cells designated naive CD8 were CD45RO-negative and were positively selected for CCR7, with terminally differentiated effector memory CD45RA+ cells excluded. Clones were sequenced by immunoSEQ multiplex PCR, and TCRdb holds only the in-frame ones, with some missing. Of about 2.1 million clones listed, approximately 92% are singletons. Material for sequencing was naive CD8+ T cells from PBMCs. These receptors were collected from a man aged 18 to 29 in good health. Some clones in this sample may be carry-over from other donors' samples.

The table lists this clone with a few counts. The chain is built from TRBV28 and TRBJ1-1, with 9 nucleotides matching TRBD1. The CDR3 covers 16 residues. J was trimmed by 1 base and V by 10 bases; bases with no gene match: 13. CDR1 MDHEN and CDR2 SYDVKM come from the germline V gene. The CDR3 region has the DNA TGTGCCACCCGTCCTAACAGGGGGCTCTCGAACACTGAAGCTTTCTTT. Amino acid sequence: CATRPNRGLSNTEAFF.

In regard to this clone: This sample also contains other DNA sequences that code for the same CDR3. The chain couples TRBV7-8 to TRBJ2-3, with D possibly being TRBD2 (6 bases). V was cut by 3 bases and J by 1 base, with 11 bases left in between. This CDR3 contains 15 residues. Germline-derived CDR1 and CDR2 are SGHVS and FQNEAQ. The CDR3 DNA sequence: TGTGCCAGCAGCTTCCTGCGGGAAGGCACAGATACGCAGTATTTT. This gives the protein CASSFLREGTDTQYF.

This chain links TRBV27 with TRBJ2-3; 12 nucleotides line up with TRBD1. The junction had 7 bases not matched to a gene; V was cut back by 3 bases and J by 9 bases. The CDR3 contains 15 residues. The V gene's germline CDR1 is MNHEY and CDR2 SMNVEV (reference sequence). The chain's CDR3 is CASSFLGQGAGTQYF. In nucleotides, the CDR3 is TGTGCCAGCAGTTTTTTGGGACAGGGGGCCGGGACGCAGTATTTT.

This chain connects TRBV5-1 to TRBJ2-1; tentative D call: TRBD2 (5 bases). V lost 0 bases, J lost 8 bases, and 15 bases lay in between. CDR1 SGHRS and CDR2 YFSETQ come from the germline V gene. The length of the CDR3 is 15 residues. The CDR3 DNA follows: TGCGCCAGCAGCTTGGCGTTGGGAGTTGGCGATGAGCAGTTCTTC. This gives the protein CASSLALGVGDEQFF.

This chain uses TRBV28 with TRBJ2-7; D uncertain. Between the trimmed V and J ends, which lost 3 bases and 2 bases, there was a span of 14 bases. CDR3 size: 15 residues. The germline CDR1 and CDR2 sequences are MDHEN and SYDVKM. CDR3 protein: CASSFRTVEAYEQYF. In nucleotides, the CDR3 is TGTGCCAGCAGTTTCCGAACGGTCGAAGCCTACGAGCAGTACTTC.

Concerning this clone: No conserved phenylalanine or tryptophan ends this CDR3, so it is likely a read error. The DNA is omitted, as the CDR3 cannot be located on it reliably, and the CDR3 follows TCRdb's listing. The gene calls are TRBV21-1 and TRBJ2-7; the table's D gene call, TRBD2, was not cross checked with the DNA. TRBV21-1 represents a pseudogene. The CDR3 totals 13 residues, both ends included. This chain's CDR3 is CASSKAPGLAGPL.

This chain uses TRBV19 with TRBJ1-2; D remains ambiguous. There are 12 residues in the CDR3. V lost 8 bases, J lost 7 bases, and 14 bases lay in between. Per germline, CDR1 LNHDA and CDR2 SQIVND (reference sequence). Here the CDR3 DNA reads TGTGCCAGTGGCCCCGGGATCGGTGGCTACACCTTC. This sequence encodes CASGPGIGGYTF.

On this clone itself: Other DNA sequences in this specimen translate into the identical CDR3. The chain has TRBV27 and TRBJ1-1; TRBD1 matches 8 bases. The V gene end was trimmed by 6 bases and the J gene end by 1 base; junction bases not matched to a gene: 4. This CDR3 comprises 14 residues. Germline loops: CDR1 MNHEY, CDR2 SMNVEV (reference sequence). CDR3 residues: CASRTTGGNTEAFF. Written as DNA, the CDR3 is TGTGCCAGCAGAACTACAGGGGGGAACACTGAAGCTTTCTTT.

J is TRBJ2-5 and V is TRBV9; tentatively, D is TRBD2 (6 bases). Trimming removed 2 bases from V and 6 bases from J, with 14 bases in between. The CDR3 sequence is 14 residues long. Germline V CDR1 and CDR2: SGDLS, YYNGEE. CDR3 sequence reads: CASSVNSGTQTQYF. The CDR3 DNA sequence: TGTGCCAGCAGCGTGAATAGCGGCACACAGACCCAGTACTTC.

V is TRBV6-1 and J is TRBJ1-3; no firm D call. V was pared by 2 bases and J by 4 bases, with 12 bases between. In germline, CDR1 is MNHNS, CDR2 SASEGT. The CDR3 extends over 15 amino acids. CDR3 amino acids: CASSERMQDGNTIYF. The CDR3 DNA follows: TGTGCCAGCAGTGAACGTATGCAGGACGGAAACACCATATATTTT.

The rearrangement uses TRBV6-6 and TRBJ2-7; D gene uncertain. Trimming left V 1 base short and J 1 base short, with 14 bases between. This CDR3 contains 16 residues. Germline V gene lookup returns CDR1 MNHNY and CDR2 SVGAGI (reference sequence). CDR3 nucleotide sequence: TGTGCCAGCAGTTACTTGAACTTAGGTCTATCCTACGAGCAGTACTTC. It codes for CASSYLNLGLSYEQYF.

The chain links TRBV28 to TRBJ2-1, with D tentatively TRBD2 (5 bases). This CDR3 comprises 16 residues. Germline values: CDR1 MDHEN, CDR2 SYDVKM. With 2 bases removed from V and 3 bases from J, the gap between germline ends came to 14 bases. The chain's CDR3 is CASSLRGGPRYNEQFF. The CDR3 region has the DNA TGTGCCAGCAGTTTACGAGGCGGGCCTCGCTACAATGAGCAGTTCTTC.

CDR3 protein: CASSVGPRGSGELFF. In DNA, the CDR3 is TGTGCCAGCAGCGTAGGGCCTAGAGGGTCCGGGGAGCTGTTTTTT. The chain employs TRBV9 and TRBJ2-2, with D perhaps matching TRBD2 (5 bases). Germline CDR1 SGDLS, CDR2 YYNGEE. V lost 0 bases, J lost 6 bases, and 12 bases lay in between. The CDR3 loop spans 15 amino acids.

V is TRBV27 and J is TRBJ2-2; D gene uncertain. CDR1 is MNHEY, CDR2 SMNVEV, per germline (reference sequence). Trimming took off 5 bases at V and 8 bases at J, with 9 bases between the two ends. The CDR3 is 12 residues long. The DNA for the CDR3 is TGTGCCAGCAGTCAGGTTTCTGGGGAGCTGTTTTTT. Translation: CASSQVSGELFF.

V is TRBV29-1 and J is TRBJ1-1; possibly TRBD1 for D (6 bases). The CDR3 consists of 13 residues. Germline loops: CDR1 SQVTM, CDR2 ANQGSEA. Trimming took off 6 bases at V and 5 bases at J, with 16 bases between the two ends. CDR3 in DNA: TGCAGCGTCCACAGGGTGCGAAAGACTGAAGCTTTCTTT. Amino acid sequence: CSVHRVRKTEAFF.

The chain recombines TRBV5-1 with TRBJ2-3, with 9 bases matching TRBD2. The CDR3 covers 16 residues. Germline loops: CDR1 SGHRS, CDR2 YFSETQ. The ends lost 0 bases at V and 6 bases at J; junction bases unmatched: 8. CDR3 protein: CASSLALREGWDTQYF. As DNA, the CDR3 is TGCGCCAGCAGCTTGGCCTTGCGGGAGGGCTGGGATACGCAGTATTTT. Supplemented by reference TRBV5-1 and TRBJ2-3, the full variable domain reads KAGVTQTPRYLIKTRGQQVTLSCSPISGHRSVSWYQQTPGQGLQFLFEYFSETQRNKGNFPGRFSGRQFSNSRSEMNVSTLELGDSALYLCASSLALREGWDTQYFGPGTRLTVL.

The rearrangement uses TRBV27 and TRBJ2-1, with 8 bases lining up with TRBD2. With 8 bases clipped from V and 6 bases from J, the junction kept 9 bases outside the gene matches. The CDR3 sequence is 14 residues long. Per the germline V gene, CDR1 is MNHEY and CDR2 is SMNVEV (reference sequence). As DNA, the CDR3 is TGTGCCAGCCTAAGCGGGAGAGGCCGCAATGAGCAGTTCTTC. This translates into CASLSGRGRNEQFF.

The DNA of the CDR3 is TGTGCCAGCAGCTTAGTAGCGGGGACGGAAAACATTCAGTACTTC. This gives the protein CASSLVAGTENIQYF. The V gene is TRBV7-8, the J gene TRBJ2-4; the match to TRBD2 covers 8 bases. Germline V lookup: CDR1 SGHVS, CDR2 FQNEAQ. CDR3 length: 15 amino acids. The J segment lost 5 bases and the V segment lost 1 base, leaving 4 bases of the junction unmatched.